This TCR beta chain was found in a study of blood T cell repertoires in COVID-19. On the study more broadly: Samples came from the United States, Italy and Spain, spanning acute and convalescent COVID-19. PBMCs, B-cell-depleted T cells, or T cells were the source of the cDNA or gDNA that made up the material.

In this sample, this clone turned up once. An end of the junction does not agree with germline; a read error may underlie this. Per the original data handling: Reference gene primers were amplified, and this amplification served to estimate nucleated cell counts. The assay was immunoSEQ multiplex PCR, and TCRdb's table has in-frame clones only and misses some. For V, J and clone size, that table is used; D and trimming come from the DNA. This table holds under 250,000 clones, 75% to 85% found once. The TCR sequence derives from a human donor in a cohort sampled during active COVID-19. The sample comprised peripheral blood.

The CDR3: CASSYSMSTVHEF. CDR3 nucleotide sequence: TGTGCCAGCAGTTACTCGATGTCCACGGTTCATGAATTC. The V gene is TRBV6-5, the J gene TRBJ2-4; D gene unclear. Germline V gives CDR1 MNHEY, CDR2 SVGAGI. The CDR3 sequence is 13 residues long.